This note documents a single T cell receptor beta chain sequence. The antigen this receptor binds is unknown. No base quality information exists; no much larger clone differs at one position. Uncultured naive and memory CD4+ T cell DNA received deep-resolution immunoSEQ TCR-beta sequencing. As for the authors' bioinformatics: Preprocessing removed nonproductive sequences and CDR3s not starting with C, not ending with F or W, or shorter than 7 amino acids. Cultured and uncultured naive and memory CD4+ repertoires were searched for previously identified spike- and CEF-reactive CDR3s. Pairwise Levenshtein distance, computed with the stringdist R package after three terminal residues were trimmed from each end, was used as the measure of CDR3 homology. TCRdb took over this immuneACCESS table, retaining in-frame rearrangements with V and J assigned. Such tables are incomplete; in checked studies, under half of the missing clones stem from an unresolved V gene, and the remainder is unexplained. That table furnishes V, J and clone size, whereas the DNA furnished D and trimming. The table for this sample lists about 37,000 clones; roughly 85% of them were counted only once. Roughly 3% of the sample belongs to the ten largest clones.

Naive and memory CD4+ T cells were separated from cryopreserved PBMCs by first enriching for CD4 and then performing EasySep naive CD4+ T cell enrichment. PBMCs were isolated from leukapheresis product or whole blood by Ficoll-Paque PLUS gradient centrifugation. PBMCs were either cryopreserved at -140 degrees C or used fresh in the expansion assay. The QIAamp Micro DNA Kit was used to extract genomic DNA from the CD4+ T cells. The source of the sample is a study of CD4 T cells in relation to SARS-CoV-2 and coronaviruses listed by TCRdb under 2021. Describing the broader study: Across all 12 patients in the convalescent cohort, the median age was nearly 40 years, with a range of roughly 21 to 72 years. Memory CD4+ T cell crossreactivity between SARS-CoV-2 and common cold coronavirus spike proteins was assessed at the TCR clonotype level in the study. Of the 12 convalescent patients, 8 were male and 4 were female, and two of the subjects were Hispanic. Expansion assays from other donors in the study were sequenced with a different, Illumina-based TCR-beta assay. Using patient-derived lymphoblastoid cell lines, the shared crossreactive spike epitopes were mapped to their HLA restriction. The Adaptive Biotechnologies TCR-sequencing kit was used to sequence samples from a few pre-COVID donors and the naive versus memory experiments, whereas other data were Illumina-based. Findings and caveats that apply to the study as a whole: The study was limited by small numbers of patients and tested TCRs. Because no donor provided both pre-pandemic and post-infection samples, tracing the source of pre-existing responses was limited. Memory CD4+ clonotypes crossrecognizing SARS-CoV-2 and at least one common cold coronavirus spike were found in roughly 59% of donors. Crossreactivity analysis was centred on spike protein, so crossreactivity against other viral proteins was not assessed. Sequencing naive versus memory cells indicated that the assay picks up memory recall responses, not primary responses primed during culture. Crossreactive clones showed significantly weaker SARS-CoV-2-driven expansion than monoreactive clones, consistent with antigenic imprinting.

For CDR1 and CDR2, the germline V gene lists ENHRY and SYGVKD. The CDR3 runs 15 amino acids, cysteine and phenylalanine included. Only CDR3 DNA is held: 45 bases, read in frame from base 1. V lost 3 bases and J lost 7 bases; the stretch between them is 17 bases long. The sequenced sample consisted of memory CD4+ T cells from PBMCs. This sample's cell subset or site label indicates: memory (non-naive) CD4+ T cells. The V gene is TRBV10-3 and the J gene is TRBJ2-3; no confident D gene assignment can be made. This sequence originates from an adult with COVID-19. The DNA is as follows: TGTGCCATCAGTGATGTCTTGACTCAGTCACATACGCAGTATTTT. Its protein reads: CAISDVLTQSHTQYF.